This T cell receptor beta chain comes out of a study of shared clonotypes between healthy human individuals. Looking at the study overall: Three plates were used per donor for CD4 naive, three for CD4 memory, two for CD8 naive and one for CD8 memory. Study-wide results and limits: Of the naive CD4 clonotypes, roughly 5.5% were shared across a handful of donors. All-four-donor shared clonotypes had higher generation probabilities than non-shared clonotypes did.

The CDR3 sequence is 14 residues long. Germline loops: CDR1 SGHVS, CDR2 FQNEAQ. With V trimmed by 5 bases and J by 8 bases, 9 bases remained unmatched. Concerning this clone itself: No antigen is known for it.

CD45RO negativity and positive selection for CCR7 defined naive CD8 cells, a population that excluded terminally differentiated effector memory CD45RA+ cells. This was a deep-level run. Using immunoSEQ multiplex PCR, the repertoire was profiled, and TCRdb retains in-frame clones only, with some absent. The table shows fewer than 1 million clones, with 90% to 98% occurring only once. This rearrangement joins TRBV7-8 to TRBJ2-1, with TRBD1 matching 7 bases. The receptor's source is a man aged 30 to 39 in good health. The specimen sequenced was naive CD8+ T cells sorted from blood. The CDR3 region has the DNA TGTGCCAGCAGCCCGTTACAGGGGTTCCATGAGCAGTTCTTC. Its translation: CASSPLQGFHEQFF. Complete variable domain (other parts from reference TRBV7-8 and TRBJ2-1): GAGVSQSPRYKVAKRGQDVALRCDPISGHVSLFWYQQALGQGPEFLTYFQNEAQLDKSGLPSDRFFAERPEGSVSTLKIQRTQQEDSAVYLCASSPLQGFHEQFFGPGTRLTVL.